This entry lists 27 T cell receptor beta chains sequenced from one sample in a study of shared clonotypes between healthy human individuals. TCRdb's copy holds only in-frame clones and misses some; the assay was immunoSEQ multiplex PCR. The table lists around 700,000 clones, approximately 73% of them singletons. The specimen was memory CD4+ T cells sorted from blood. Documented subset: CD45RA-negative fraction. The receptors here all came from a woman aged 25 to 39 in good health.

The V gene is TRBV18, the J gene TRBJ1-1, with D unclear. With 1 base removed from V and 6 bases from J, the gap between germline ends came to 6 bases. In germline, CDR1 is KGHSH, CDR2 LQKENI. The CDR3 spans 12 residues. CDR3 bases: TGTGCCAGCTCACCACGATCGTCTGAAGCTTTCTTT. Translating it yields CASSPRSSEAFF. Variable domain in full (rest from reference TRBV18 and TRBJ1-1): NAGVMQNPRHLVRRRGQEARLRCSPMKGHSHVYWYRQLPEEGLKFMVYLQKENIIDESGMPKERFSAEFPKEGPSILRIQQVVRGDSAAYFCASSPRSSEAFFGQGTRLTVV.

J is TRBJ1-1 and V is TRBV7-9; perhaps TRBD1 as D (5 bases). CDR1 SEHNR and CDR2 FQNEAQ come from the germline V gene (reference sequence). CDR3 length: 14 amino acids. Trimming stripped 4 bases from V and 1 base from J, with 10 bases between. CDR3 DNA: TGTGCCAGCAGCTACCGACAGCCGAACACTGAAGCTTTCTTT. The encoded protein is CASSYRQPNTEAFF.

The gene calls are TRBV6-6 and TRBJ1-4, with TRBD1 matching 9 bases. The V and J ends lost 6 bases and 3 bases, in that order; junction bases with no gene match: 5. CDR3 size: 15 residues. The germline CDR1 and CDR2 sequences are MNHNY and SVGAGI (reference sequence). This CDR3 is CASSKDRGANEKLFF. The CDR3 bases are TGTGCCAGCAGCAAGGACAGGGGCGCTAATGAAAAACTGTTTTTT.

The chain couples TRBV7-2 to TRBJ2-7; 9 bases agree with TRBD2. Germline CDR1 is SGHTA and CDR2 is FQGNSA. Trimming at V came to 1 base and at J to 4 bases, leaving 8 bases not matched to a gene. This CDR3 is 16 amino acids long. The CDR3 loop is CASSLVRISGSYEQYF. DNA for the CDR3: TGTGCCAGCAGCTTAGTACGGATTAGCGGGAGTTACGAGCAGTACTTC.

CDR3 region: CASSFHRAIYGYTF. Written as DNA, the CDR3 is TGTGCCAGCAGCTTTCACAGGGCCATCTATGGCTACACCTTC. This rearrangement joins TRBV5-8 to TRBJ1-2, with TRBD1 as a possible D gene (6 bases). Germline loops: CDR1 SGHTS, CDR2 YDEGEE. The ends were cut back, 2 bases at V and 4 bases at J, with 12 bases in the middle. This CDR3 region has 14 residues.

The rearrangement links TRBV30 to TRBJ1-5; 9 nucleotides line up with TRBD1. The CDR3 covers 14 residues. V shed 2 bases, J shed 6 bases, and the junction held 5 bases outside the gene matches. Germline V gene lookup returns CDR1 GTSNPN and CDR2 SVGIG (reference sequence). As DNA, the CDR3 is TGTGCCTGGAGTAGGGACAGGGTCGGTCAGCCCCAGCATTTT. Translating gives CAWSRDRVGQPQHF.

To note about this clone: The identical CDR3 is also encoded by other nucleotide sequences in the sample. V is TRBV18 and J is TRBJ2-5; 11 nucleotides match TRBD1. The CDR3 contains 15 residues. The V gene end was trimmed by 3 bases and the J gene end by 4 bases; junction bases not matched to a gene: 4. Germline CDR1 is KGHSH and CDR2 is LQKENI. The CDR3 loop reads CASSPGTGGRETQYF. CDR3 DNA: TGTGCCAGCTCACCCGGGACAGGGGGTCGAGAGACCCAGTACTTC.

The chain combines TRBV27 with TRBJ2-7; 11 bases line up with TRBD1. This CDR3 is built from 16 residues. The trim removed 5 bases at V and 5 bases at J, leaving 11 bases unmatched. Germline CDR1 and CDR2: MNHEY and SMNVEV (reference sequence). In DNA, the CDR3 is TGTGCCAGCAGTACCCCGCTTGGACAGGGGGCGGACGAGCAGTACTTC. Amino acid sequence: CASSTPLGQGADEQYF.

The rearrangement links TRBV19 to TRBJ2-4, with 7 nucleotides matching TRBD1. After removal of 3 bases from V and 8 bases from J, the junction contained 10 bases not matched to a gene. CDR1 LNHDA and CDR2 SQIVND come from the germline V gene (reference sequence). The CDR3 is 15 amino acids. The CDR3 DNA reads TGTGCCAGTAGTATCGGCAGGGGGTACTCGGACATTCAGTACTTC. This codes for CASSIGRGYSDIQYF.

The rearrangement links TRBV5-1 to TRBJ2-1, with 12 positions matching TRBD2. This CDR3 spans 16 amino acids. Losses at the gene ends were 4 bases for V and 4 bases for J; bases not matched to a gene: 6. Germline V gene lookup returns CDR1 SGHRS and CDR2 YFSETQ. The chain's CDR3 is CASSPTSGGFYNEQFF. The CDR3 coding sequence is TGCGCCAGCAGCCCTACTAGCGGGGGGTTTTACAATGAGCAGTTCTTC.

This clone was picked up one time. The chain links TRBV7-9 to TRBJ1-4; D gene unclear. Germline-derived CDR1 and CDR2 are SEHNR and FQNEAQ (reference sequence). The CDR3 loop spans 15 amino acids. Trimming removed 1 base from V and 4 bases from J, with 10 bases in between. The CDR3 DNA is TGTGCCAGCAGCTTAGGGATGCAGATTAATGAAAAACTGTTTTTT. Residues: CASSLGMQINEKLFF.

The table lists this clone with a few counts. CDR3 in amino acids: CASRGTGGIGELFF. CDR3 nucleotide sequence: TGCGCCAGCAGGGGGACAGGGGGGATCGGGGAGCTGTTTTTT. The chain uses TRBV10-2 and TRBJ2-2; 11 positions agree with TRBD1. Germline CDR1 is WSHSY and CDR2 is SAAADI. Trimming at V came to 6 bases and at J to 7 bases, leaving 4 bases not matched to a gene. The CDR3 length is 14 residues.

This clone appeared a few times. The chain links TRBV30 to TRBJ2-5; D is undetermined. The CDR3 is made up of 14 amino acids. Per the germline V gene, CDR1 is GTSNPN and CDR2 is SVGIG (reference sequence). Trimming took off 0 bases at V and 2 bases at J, with 10 bases between the two ends. This CDR3 is CAWSVHPLQETQYF. As DNA, the CDR3 is TGTGCCTGGAGTGTACATCCCCTACAAGAGACCCAGTACTTC.

The J gene is TRBJ2-7, the V gene TRBV6-1, with a tentative D call TRBD2 (6 bases). CDR3 length: 15 amino acids. Trimming pared 3 bases from V and 0 bases from J, leaving 12 bases between. Germline assignment: CDR1 MNHNS and CDR2 SASEGT. Written as DNA, the CDR3 is TGTGCCAGCAGTGATCGGGGGTCGAGCTCCTACGAGCAGTACTTC. Its protein is CASSDRGSSSYEQYF.

The chain uses TRBV28 and TRBJ2-1; D gene uncertain. V shed 3 bases and J shed 6 bases, with 15 bases lying between them. The V gene's germline CDR1 is MDHEN and CDR2 SYDVKM. The CDR3 consists of 15 residues. The CDR3 reads CASSFSANYFNEQFF. The CDR3, as DNA: TGTGCCAGCAGTTTTTCGGCAAACTATTTCAATGAGCAGTTCTTC.

The gene calls are TRBV2 and TRBJ1-3; no definite D call. The germline CDR1 and CDR2 sequences are SNHLY and FYNNEI. The CDR3 runs to 15 residues. The V and J ends lost 6 bases and 9 bases respectively, with 21 bases between them. Here the CDR3 reads CASRPFVQLGATIYF. CDR3 nucleotides: TGTGCCAGCAGGCCCTTTGTGCAATTGGGAGCCACCATATATTTT.

The V and J genes are TRBV5-4 and TRBJ2-7, with 8 nucleotides matching TRBD1. Germline CDR1 SGHNT, CDR2 YYREEE (reference sequence). This CDR3 has 15 residues. With 3 bases clipped from V and 3 bases from J, the junction kept 8 bases outside the gene matches. CDR3 in amino acids: CASSSPGQADYEQYF. CDR3 coding DNA: TGTGCCAGCAGCTCCCCGGGACAGGCGGACTACGAGCAGTACTTC.

V usage is TRBV7-9 and J usage is TRBJ2-7, with 14 bases that match TRBD2. CDR1 is SEHNR, CDR2 FQNEAQ, per germline (reference sequence). V dropped 5 bases and J dropped 6; count of bases not matched to a gene: 6. This CDR3 has 15 residues. CDR3 residues: CASSGGLAGESEQYF. DNA of the CDR3: TGTGCCAGCAGCGGGGGACTAGCGGGAGAGAGCGAGCAGTACTTC.

V and J are TRBV5-6 and TRBJ2-7; TRBD2 agrees at 13 bases. J gave up 9 bases and V 4 bases, and 10 bases lay outside the gene matches. The CDR3 has 15 residues. CDR1 is SGHDT, CDR2 YYEEEE, per germline. Here the CDR3 DNA reads TGTGCCAGCAGCCTTGATTGGACTAGCGGGGGCAGGCAGTACTTC. Its translation is CASSLDWTSGGRQYF.

The genes are TRBV7-9 and TRBJ2-7, with TRBD1 as a possible D gene (6 bases). The CDR3 runs 13 residues. The germline V gene encodes CDR1 SEHNR and CDR2 FQNEAQ (reference sequence). Trimming shortened V by 3 bases and J by 2 bases, and 8 bases separated the two germline ends. CDR3 bases: TGTGCCAGCAGCTTTCGGACAGCCTACGAGCAGTACTTC. As protein: CASSFRTAYEQYF.

This chain uses TRBV5-1 with TRBJ1-5; D is ambiguous. The CDR3 runs 15 residues. Germline V gene sequence: CDR1 SGHRS, CDR2 YFSETQ. Trimming stripped 4 bases from V and 1 base from J, with 12 bases between. The CDR3 DNA is TGCGCCAGCAGCCCTGAACAGTTCAGCAATCAGCCCCAGCATTTT. Its translation: CASSPEQFSNQPQHF.

A single count supports this clone. The chain uses TRBV15 and TRBJ1-3; D uncertain. CDR1 is LNHNV, CDR2 YYDKDF, per germline (reference sequence). The V and J ends lost 2 bases and 4 bases respectively, with 9 bases between them. The CDR3 spans 14 residues. DNA for the CDR3: TGTGCCACCAGCAGATCGGGAACGGGAAACACCATATATTTT. Its translation is CATSRSGTGNTIYF.

This clone was seen many times. The chain carries TRBV7-6 and TRBJ2-2; either TRBD1 or TRBD2 may supply D (5 bases each). The V and J ends lost 4 bases and 8 bases respectively, with 23 bases between them. The CDR3 is 17 residues long. Per the germline V gene, CDR1 is SGHVS and CDR2 is FNYEAQ. CDR3 DNA: TGTGCCAGCAGCTCAAGACCAGAGGGGTCAGTTGCTGGGGAGCTGTTTTTT. It yields the protein CASSSRPEGSVAGELFF.

The chain joins TRBV6-1 to TRBJ2-5; possibly TRBD2 for D (6 bases). V lost 3 bases to trimming and J lost 2 bases, with 13 bases between them. Germline CDR1 and CDR2: MNHNS and SASEGT. CDR3 length equals 15 residues. CDR3 DNA: TGTGCCAGCAGTGACGCCGGAGGGTCTCAAGAGACCCAGTACTTC. Its translation is CASSDAGGSQETQYF.

The J gene is TRBJ2-7, the V gene TRBV13, with D unresolved. The CDR3 spans 14 residues. The germline V gene encodes CDR1 PRHDT and CDR2 FYEKMQ (reference sequence). Trimming left V 2 bases short and J 3 bases short, with 11 bases between. In DNA form, the CDR3 reads TGTGCCAGCAGCTTACTTGGCGGAAACTACGAGCAGTACTTC. This sequence encodes CASSLLGGNYEQYF.

J is TRBJ2-3 and V is TRBV29-1, with TRBD2 matching 7 bases. This CDR3 has 15 residues. In germline, CDR1 is SQVTM, CDR2 ANQGSEA. Unmatched junction bases numbered 11, after V lost 7 bases and J lost 1 base. The CDR3 sequence is CSAPGGGTRTDTQYF. In nucleotides, the CDR3 is TGCAGCGCCCCGGGGGGTGGGACTCGCACAGATACGCAGTATTTT.

V usage is TRBV5-8 and J usage is TRBJ2-1; D remains ambiguous. The CDR3 runs 15 residues. V was shortened by 0 bases and J by 0 bases, with 7 bases between the two germline ends. Germline CDR1 SGHTS, CDR2 YDEGEE. The DNA of the CDR3 is TGTGCCAGCAGCTTGGGGTTGGACTCCTACAATGAGCAGTTCTTC. Residues: CASSLGLDSYNEQFF.